This record covers a single T cell receptor beta chain. Every TCR beta cDNA library bore unique molecular identifiers. MiXCR, run by TCRdb on the PCR reads, gives a single entry per CDR3 protein. The sample holds 700,000 to 900,000 distinct CDR3 sequences, 46% seen once. The sample belongs to a study of post-analysis software for immune sequencing data. Material for sequencing was blood. This TCR was recovered from a girl under 18 with multiple sclerosis.

The CDR3 DNA reads TGTGCCAGCAGCCTCCCAGGGACTCGGGTGGCTTTCTTT. This encodes CASSLPGTRVAFF. The genes are TRBV6-5 and TRBJ1-1; tentative D call: TRBD1 (5 bases). CDR3 size: 13 residues. CDR1 and CDR2 (germline): MNHEY, SVGAGI. V gave up 6 bases and J gave up 11 bases, with 19 bases separating them.